This is a list of T cell receptor beta chains from one sample in a study of vaccination and CD4 T cells after COVID-19. Antigens of these TCRs are unknown. A single record per CDR3 protein comes from TCRdb applying MiXCR to the PCR reads. The table includes about 20,000 distinct CDR3 sequences, around 39% detected once. The starting material was CD4+ T cells from blood, cultured in vitro, obtained about 7 months after SARS-CoV-2 vaccination. The receptors were sampled from a human donor who had recovered from COVID-19. Each CDR3 is given with its conserved first and last residue. The D gene is left open where the match is weak. Clone size is stated in some rows and not others, as once, few, many or a class when expanded.

few	TRBV7-8	.	TRBJ2-3	CASSLISDTQYF	TGTGCCAGCAGCTTAATCTCAGATACGCAGTATTTT
few	TRBV19	.	TRBJ2-7	CASSADGTYEQYF	TGTGCCAGTAGTGCCGACGGTACCTACGAGCAGTACTTC
.	TRBV24-1	TRBD2	TRBJ2-3	CATSNRTSGRVTDTQYF	TGTGCCACCAGCAATCGGACTAGCGGGAGGGTGACAGATACGCAGTATTTT
.	TRBV27	.	TRBJ1-1	CASSLFGNTEAFF	TGTGCCAGCAGTTTATTTGGAAACACTGAAGCTTTCTTT
once	TRBV20-1	TRBD1	TRBJ2-7	CSARGADRGYEQYF	TGCAGTGCACGCGGCGCCGACAGGGGGTACGAGCAGTACTTC
.	TRBV28	.	TRBJ2-7	CASRSGVGSAYEQYF	TGTGCCAGCAGATCGGGGGTTGGGAGTGCCTACGAGCAGTACTTC
.	TRBV6-2/TRBV6-3	TRBD2	TRBJ2-3	CASRPGLAGGTDTQYF	TGTGCCAGCAGACCGGGACTAGCGGGAGGCACAGATACGCAGTATTTT
.	TRBV28	.	TRBJ2-2	CASSLGGSTGELFF	TGTGCCAGCAGTTTAGGAGGGAGCACCGGGGAGCTGTTTTTT
few	TRBV24-1	TRBD2	TRBJ2-1	CATSELGLAGASYNEQFF	TGTGCCACCAGTGAACTGGGACTAGCGGGAGCTTCATACAATGAGCAGTTCTTC
.	TRBV19	TRBD2	TRBJ2-1	CASSRLAGTNSYNEQFF	TGTGCCAGTAGTAGATTAGCGGGAACTAACTCCTACAATGAGCAGTTCTTC
.	TRBV15	.	TRBJ2-1	CATSRDPSYNEQFF	TGTGCCACCAGCAGAGATCCCTCCTACAATGAGCAGTTCTTC
few	TRBV20-1	.	TRBJ2-3	CSATLAHSTDTQYF	TGCAGTGCTACCCTCGCCCATAGCACAGATACGCAGTATTTT
.	TRBV28	.	TRBJ2-6	CASSDTSGANVLTF	TGTGCCAGCAGCGACACCTCTGGGGCCAACGTCCTGACTTTC
.	TRBV2	.	TRBJ2-5	CASSEAWETQYF	TGTGCCAGCAGTGAAGCTTGGGAGACCCAGTACTTC
few	TRBV20-1	TRBD2	TRBJ2-2	CSAWTSGRSGELFF	TGCAGTGCATGGACTAGCGGGAGATCCGGGGAGCTGTTTTTT
.	TRBV20-1	.	TRBJ1-6	CSASGSDNLHF	TGCAGTGCTTCGGGGTCAGACAACCTCCACTTT
.	TRBV5-4	.	TRBJ1-2	CASSLAGSPIYGYTF	TGTGCCAGCAGCTTGGCGGGCAGTCCAATCTATGGCTACACCTTC
.	TRBV6-4	.	TRBJ1-5	CASAPVGGLSNQPQHF	TGTGCCAGCGCACCCGTAGGCGGACTGAGCAATCAGCCCCAGCATTTT
.	TRBV20-1	TRBD2	TRBJ2-1	CSARLLRTSGTRGEQFF	TGCAGTGCTAGACTACTACGGACTAGCGGGACGAGGGGGGAGCAGTTCTTC
.	TRBV6-1	TRBD1	TRBJ1-6	CASSRQGDISPLHF	TGTGCCAGCAGTAGACAGGGAGACATCTCACCCCTCCACTTT
.	TRBV28	TRBD1	TRBJ1-1	CASSEGGADTEAFF	TGTGCCAGCAGTGAAGGGGGCGCGGACACTGAAGCTTTCTTT
.	TRBV20-1	TRBD2	TRBJ2-7	CSARAPGLAGGGSYEQYF	TGCAGTGCTCGGGCCCCGGGACTAGCGGGAGGAGGCTCCTACGAGCAGTACTTC
few	TRBV6-2/TRBV6-3	.	TRBJ2-7	CASISSSYEQYF	TGTGCCAGCATTTCCAGCTCCTACGAGCAGTACTTC
.	TRBV27	TRBD2	TRBJ2-1	CASSPLGSGRDYNEQFF	TGTGCCAGCAGTCCGTTGGGGAGCGGGAGGGACTACAATGAGCAGTTCTTC